This T cell receptor beta chain was observed in a study of identifying expanded T cells in peripheral blood. Study results and limitations: About 1.2 clones differed between technical replicates, versus around 15 and 18 over time. Variance in clone template counts between approximately 2-week samples significantly increased with total template count across all healthy donors.

Collection occurred without any documented infections or immune events in donors. Method: immunoSEQ multiplex PCR; TCRdb's copy keeps in-frame clones and lacks some. The sample yields about 82,000 clones, 70% to 90% seen once. A word on this clone: As yet, its antigen is unknown.

With 3 bases removed from V and 2 bases from J, the gap between germline ends came to 8 bases. CDR3 size: 14 residues. The germline V gene encodes CDR1 SGDLS and CDR2 YYNGEE. This clonotype was obtained from a person between 18 and 70 years old in good health. Sample: blood. V gene TRBV9 combines with J gene TRBJ1-4, with D possibly matching TRBD1 (5 bases). CDR3 DNA: TGTGCCAGCAGCGCTGGGGCGACTAATGAAAAACTGTTTTTT. Amino acid sequence: CASSAGATNEKLFF.